This T cell receptor beta chain was found in a study of response to subunit inactivated influenza vaccine. V lost 4 bases to trimming and J lost 0 bases, with 13 bases between them. This CDR3 spans 16 amino acids. CDR1 MGHRA and CDR2 YSYEKL come from the germline V gene. General study findings and limits: The authors put forward the suggestion that each seasonal influenza vaccination may bring in only a limited number of new T cells.

As concerns this clonotype: Its specificity is not known.

TCRdb reanalysed the RT-PCR reads using MiXCR and keeps one entry per CDR3 protein. The sample contains about 500,000 distinct CDR3 sequences, approximately 15% of which appear only once. This chain uses TRBV4-1 with TRBJ1-3; D not certain. The sample in question was CD4+ T cells sorted from PBMCs, obtained less than 30 months after vaccination. This sequence was found in a man aged 50 to 69 who received an inactivated influenza vaccine. The DNA for the CDR3 is TGCGCCAGCAGCCCGGGGAGGGCCAGCTCTGGAAACACCATATATTTT. This encodes CASSPGRASSGNTIYF.